A selection of T cell receptor beta chains follows, all from one sample in a study of Ad26.COV2.S vaccination and SARS-CoV-2 variants. TCRdb keeps only in-frame clones here, not all; method: immunoSEQ multiplex PCR. The table has approximately 400,000 clones, about 90% seen once. The source material was peripheral blood, sampled after recovery from COVID-19. These receptor sequences come from a human donor who had recovered from COVID-19. The CDR3 runs from the conserved cysteine through the conserved F or W. D genes are given only for firm matches. Size tells how often a clone was seen (once, few, many) or the class of an expanded clone, and some rows leave it out.

j_call	clone_size	v_call	d_call	cdr3_nt	cdr3_aa
TRBJ2-1	.	TRBV9	.	TGTGCCAGCAGCGTAGTAGACTACCCACGGTCCTACAATGAGCAGTTCTTC	CASSVVDYPRSYNEQFF
TRBJ1-1	.	TRBV3-1/TRBV3-2	.	TGTGCCAGCAGCCAAGATCGACTGAGGGAAGCTTTCTTT	CASSQDRLREAFF
TRBJ2-3	once	TRBV5-1	TRBD1	TGCGCCAGCAGCGAGGGACAGGGGGCGAGTACGCAGTATTTT	CASSEGQGASTQYF
TRBJ1-2	.	TRBV19	TRBD1	TGTGCCAGTAGTAGCCGACAGGGGGACTATGGCTACACCTTC	CASSSRQGDYGYTF
TRBJ1-2	once	TRBV28	.	TGTGCCAGCAGTTTATCACCTAACTATGGCTACACCTTC	CASSLSPNYGYTF
TRBJ2-7	.	TRBV1	.	TGCACCAGCAGCCAAGATAGGGGGACACTCCGAGGAGGCGAGCAGTACTTC	CTSSQDRGTLRGGEQYF
TRBJ1-6	.	TRBV13	.	TGTGCCAGCAGCTTAGGGGGGTCGGGCTCCTATAATTCACCCCTCCACTTT	CASSLGGSGSYNSPLHF
TRBJ1-5	.	TRBV19	.	TGTGCCAGTAGTATGGATTGGACTCCTATGGGCAATCAGCCCCAGCATTTT	CASSMDWTPMGNQPQHF
TRBJ1-2	.	TRBV6-1	.	TGTGCCAGCAGTGACATCGGAGGGGACGGCCTCGGGTATGGCTACACCTTC	CASSDIGGDGLGYGYTF
TRBJ1-5	few	TRBV6-1	.	TGTGCCAGCAGTGAAACTAATCAGCCCCAGCATTTT	CASSETNQPQHF
TRBJ1-2	.	TRBV4-1	.	TGCGCCAGCAGCCAAGATCTTGCTCGCAGGGAAAATGGCTACACCTTC	CASSQDLARRENGYTF
TRBJ2-7	.	TRBV12-5	.	TGTGCTAGTGGTTTGGGTCTAGCTCGGGAGCAGTACTTC	CASGLGLAREQYF
TRBJ1-1	.	TRBV11-2	.	TGTGCCAGCAGCAGAAACACTGAAGCTTTCTTT	CASSRNTEAFF
TRBJ1-1	.	TRBV10-3	.	TGTGCCATCAGTGTAAGGGGCAGCGATTACACTGAAGCTTTCTTT	CAISVRGSDYTEAFF